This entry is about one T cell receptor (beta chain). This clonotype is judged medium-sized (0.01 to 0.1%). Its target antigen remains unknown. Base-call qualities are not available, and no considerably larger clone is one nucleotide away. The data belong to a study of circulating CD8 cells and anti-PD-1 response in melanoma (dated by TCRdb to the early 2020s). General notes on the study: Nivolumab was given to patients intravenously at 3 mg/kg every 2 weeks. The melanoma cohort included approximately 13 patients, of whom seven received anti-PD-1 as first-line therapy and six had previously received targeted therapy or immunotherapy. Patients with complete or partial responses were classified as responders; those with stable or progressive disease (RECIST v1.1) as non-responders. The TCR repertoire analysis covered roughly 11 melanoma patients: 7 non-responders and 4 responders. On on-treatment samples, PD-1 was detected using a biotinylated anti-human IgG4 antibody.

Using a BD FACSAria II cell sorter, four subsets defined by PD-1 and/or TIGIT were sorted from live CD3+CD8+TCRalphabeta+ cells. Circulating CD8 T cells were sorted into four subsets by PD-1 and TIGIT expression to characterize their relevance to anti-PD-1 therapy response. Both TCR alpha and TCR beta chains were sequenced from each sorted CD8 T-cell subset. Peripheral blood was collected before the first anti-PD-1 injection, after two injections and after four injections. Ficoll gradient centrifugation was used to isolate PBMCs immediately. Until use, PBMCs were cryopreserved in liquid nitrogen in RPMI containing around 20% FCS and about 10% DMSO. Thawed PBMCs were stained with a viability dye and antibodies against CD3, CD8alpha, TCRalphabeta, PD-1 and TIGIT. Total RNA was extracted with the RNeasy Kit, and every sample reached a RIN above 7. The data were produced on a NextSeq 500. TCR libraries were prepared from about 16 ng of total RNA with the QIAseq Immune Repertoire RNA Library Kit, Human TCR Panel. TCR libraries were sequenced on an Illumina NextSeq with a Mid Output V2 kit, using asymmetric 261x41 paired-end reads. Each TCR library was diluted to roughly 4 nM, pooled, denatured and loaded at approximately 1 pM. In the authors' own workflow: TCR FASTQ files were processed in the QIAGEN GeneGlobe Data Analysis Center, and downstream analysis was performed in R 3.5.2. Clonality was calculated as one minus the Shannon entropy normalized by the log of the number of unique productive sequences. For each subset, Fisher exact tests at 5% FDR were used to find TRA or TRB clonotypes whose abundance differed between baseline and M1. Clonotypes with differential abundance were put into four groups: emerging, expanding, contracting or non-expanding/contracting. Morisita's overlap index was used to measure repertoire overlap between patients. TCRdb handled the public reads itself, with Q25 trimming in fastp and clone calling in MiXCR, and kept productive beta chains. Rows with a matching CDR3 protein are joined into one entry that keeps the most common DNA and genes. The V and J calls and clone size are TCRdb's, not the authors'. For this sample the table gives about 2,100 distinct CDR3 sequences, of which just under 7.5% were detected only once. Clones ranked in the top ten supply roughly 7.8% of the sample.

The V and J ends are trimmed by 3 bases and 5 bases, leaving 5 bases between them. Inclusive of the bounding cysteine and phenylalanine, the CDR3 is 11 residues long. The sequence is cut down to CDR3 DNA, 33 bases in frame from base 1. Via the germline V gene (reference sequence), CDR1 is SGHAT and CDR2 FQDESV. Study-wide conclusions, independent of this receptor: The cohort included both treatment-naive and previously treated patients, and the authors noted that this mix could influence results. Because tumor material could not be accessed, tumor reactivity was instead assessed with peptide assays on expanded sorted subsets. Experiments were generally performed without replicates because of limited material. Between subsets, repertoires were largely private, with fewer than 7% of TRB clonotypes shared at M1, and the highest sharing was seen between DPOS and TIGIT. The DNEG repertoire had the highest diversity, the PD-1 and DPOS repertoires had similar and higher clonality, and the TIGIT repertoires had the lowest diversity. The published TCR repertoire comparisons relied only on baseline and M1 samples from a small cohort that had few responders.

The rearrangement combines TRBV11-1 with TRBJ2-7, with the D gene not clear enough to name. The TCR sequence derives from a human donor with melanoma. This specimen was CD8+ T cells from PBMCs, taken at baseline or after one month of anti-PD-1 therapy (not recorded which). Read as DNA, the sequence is TGTGCCAGCAGCTTCATCCACGAGCAGTACTTC. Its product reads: CASSFIHEQYF.